This TCR beta chain was documented in a study of blood T cell repertoires in COVID-19 (dated by TCRdb to 2018 to 2020). Study-wide context: Collaborator samples came from the United States, Italy and Spain and covered acute and convalescent phases of COVID-19. Samples were obtained from the ongoing ImmuneRACE study (first 160 participants) and from 950 to 1,500 subjects provided by 6 global collaborators. Where HLA class I and class II types were available, the types were taken from metadata supplied by the sample provider, not from assay-based typing. The prospective study material was composed of cDNA or gDNA derived from T cells, B-cell-depleted T cells, or PBMCs. The repertoires were released in a freely available public database meant as a resource for research on the immune response to SARS-CoV-2. Sample metadata almost always included a de-identified subject ID, COVID-19 status, age in years and sex. Deeply sampled blood TCRbeta repertoires from subjects exposed to, actively infected with, or recovered from COVID-19 were included in the dataset.

From a lookup of the germline V gene, CDR1 and CDR2 are MNHEY and SVGAGI. V and J are truncated by 6 bases and 0 bases respectively, leaving an intervening sequence of 8 bases. The CDR3 sequence holds 13 residues, the cysteine and phenylalanine included. Only the CDR3 part of the read is kept: 39 bases, read in frame from the first base. TCRbeta CDR3 regions were amplified from genomic DNA by means of the immunoSEQ Assay, a bias-controlled multiplex PCR. The authors' analysis ran thus. The number of nucleated cells in each sample was estimated from the amplification of reference gene primers within the assay. To quantify the absolute abundance of each unique TCRbeta CDR3 rearrangement, sequence reads were collapsed and filtered. Productive Simpson clonality was computed per sample as the square root of Simpson's diversity index over productive rearrangements. In its TCRdb copy, this immuneACCESS table keeps in-frame sequences only and misses some clones. Where compared with another copy, unresolved V genes explain less than half of these, and the others have no known cause. V and J calls and clone size are copied from that table; D and trimming were computed from the DNA. The sample contains some 59,000 clones, roughly nine tenths of them found a single time. 3.5% to 5% of the sample goes to the ten largest clones.

Concerning this clone itself: No antigen is known for it. Base qualities are not recorded, but no much larger clone differs from it by a single base.

The collaborating institutions used their own protocols to collect whole blood in K2EDTA tubes. For TCRbeta analysis, collaborator samples were shipped as frozen whole blood, as isolated PBMCs, or as DNA extracted from either sample type. Overall study outcomes, separate from this receptor: The amount of clinical and demographic metadata varied by source and participant and was provided uncurated.

The chain joins TRBV6-5 to TRBJ1-1; tentative D gene TRBD1, with 5 bases matching. The sequencing sample was made of peripheral blood. The clonotype originates from a man over 45 with acute or convalescent COVID-19. The nucleotide sequence is TGTGCCAGCAGCGCGGGGGTGAACACTGAAGCTTTCTTT. This encodes CASSAGVNTEAFF.